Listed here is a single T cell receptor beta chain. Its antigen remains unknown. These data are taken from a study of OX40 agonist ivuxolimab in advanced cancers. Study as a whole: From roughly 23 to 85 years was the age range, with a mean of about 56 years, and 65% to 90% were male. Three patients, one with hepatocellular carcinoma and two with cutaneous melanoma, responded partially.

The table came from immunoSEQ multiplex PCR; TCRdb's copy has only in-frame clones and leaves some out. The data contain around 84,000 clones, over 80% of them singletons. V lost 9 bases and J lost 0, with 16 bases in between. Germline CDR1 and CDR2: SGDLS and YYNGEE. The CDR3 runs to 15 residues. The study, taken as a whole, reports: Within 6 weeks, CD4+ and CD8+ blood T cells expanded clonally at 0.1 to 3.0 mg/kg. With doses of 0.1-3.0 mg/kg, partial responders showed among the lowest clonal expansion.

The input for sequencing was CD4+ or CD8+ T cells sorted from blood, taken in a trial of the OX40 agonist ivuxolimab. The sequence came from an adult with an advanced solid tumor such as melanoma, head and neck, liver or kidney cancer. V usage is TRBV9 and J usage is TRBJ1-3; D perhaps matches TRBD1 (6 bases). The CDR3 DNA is TGTGCCACTTCGAGGGGGGACACCTCTGGAAACACCATATATTTT. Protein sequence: CATSRGDTSGNTIYF.